Listed below are T cell receptor beta chains from one sample, sequenced in a study of blood T cell repertoires in COVID-19. Sequencing was performed with immunoSEQ multiplex PCR; in TCRdb, only in-frame clones are kept and a portion is missing. The sample lists about 190,000 clones, 84% occurring once. Sequencing input: PBMCs or T cells enriched from blood (not recorded which). All receptors derive from a woman aged 25 to 45 who had recovered from COVID-19. Each CDR3 is given with its conserved first and last residue. Fields, in order: V gene, J gene, D gene, clone size, CDR3 protein, CDR3 DNA. The D gene is left open where the match is weak. Clone size is not always given. Where it is, it says once, few, many or a class for expanded clones.

>TRBV5-1|TRBJ2-3|TRBD1|-
CASSLNPGTGGDLSTDTQYF
TGCGCCAGCAGCTTGAATCCCGGGACAGGGGGCGATCTGAGCACAGATACGCAGTATTTT
>TRBV6-5|TRBJ2-2|-|few
CASSSGTNTGELFF
TGTGCCAGCAGTTCCGGGACGAACACCGGGGAGCTGTTTTTT
>TRBV6-5|TRBJ1-6|TRBD1|-
CASSYSETGVSPLHF
TGTGCCAGCAGTTACTCGGAGACAGGGGTTTCACCCCTCCACTTT
>TRBV7-6|TRBJ1-4|-|-
CASSLVGGLSEKLFF
TGTGCCAGCAGCTTAGTTGGAGGGTTAAGCGAAAAACTGTTTTTT
>TRBV7-9|TRBJ1-1|-|-
CASSATGLTEAFF
TGTGCCAGCAGTGCCACAGGGCTCACTGAAGCTTTCTTT
>TRBV7-2|TRBJ2-7|TRBD2|-
CASSQTPGLAGREQYF
TGTGCCAGCAGTCAAACCCCCGGACTAGCGGGAAGGGAGCAGTACTTC
>TRBV28|TRBJ2-7|-|-
CATTRQRSSYEQYF
TGTGCCACGACCCGACAGAGAAGCTCCTACGAGCAGTACTTC
>TRBV5-5|TRBJ1-4|-|once
CASSVPGATNEKLFF
TGTGCCAGCAGCGTACCGGGGGCAACTAATGAAAAACTGTTTTTT
>TRBV2|TRBJ1-5|-|-
CASSEVSQPQHF
TGTGCCAGCAGTGAAGTTTCACAGCCCCAGCATTTT
>TRBV5-4|TRBJ1-2|-|-
CASSLEAGVGYTF
TGTGCCAGCAGCTTGGAGGCAGGGGTTGGCTACACCTTC
>TRBV19|TRBJ1-6|-|-
CASAAGQTSSYNSPLHF
TGTGCCAGCGCAGCAGGGCAGACGAGCTCCTATAATTCACCCCTCCACTTT
>TRBV6-5|TRBJ2-5|TRBD1|-
CASSLDRVIETQYF
TGTGCCAGCAGCCTGGACAGGGTAATAGAGACCCAGTACTTC
>TRBV9|TRBJ2-3|TRBD2|-
CASSVEAGAVSDTQYF
TGTGCCAGCAGCGTAGAGGCGGGAGCGGTTTCAGATACGCAGTATTTT
>TRBV7-8|TRBJ1-4|-|-
CASSFRQATNEKLFF
TGTGCCAGCAGCTTCCGACAGGCAACTAATGAAAAACTGTTTTTT
>TRBV5-1|TRBJ2-5|-|-
CASSGGIGETQYF
TGCGCCAGCAGCGGGGGGATTGGAGAGACCCAGTACTTC
>TRBV9|TRBJ2-5|TRBD2|-
CASSVGSLAGGYQETQYF
TGTGCCAGCAGCGTAGGTTCGCTAGCGGGGGGGTACCAAGAGACCCAGTACTTC
>TRBV5-1|TRBJ2-4|-|-
CASSSGTRIDIQYF
TGCGCCAGCAGCTCCGGGACTCGGATAGACATTCAGTACTTC
>TRBV2|TRBJ2-1|-|-
CASTLSGFNEQFF
TGTGCCAGCACTTTGTCGGGTTTCAATGAGCAGTTCTTC
>TRBV7-8|TRBJ2-7|-|-
CASSPTGYEQYF
TGTGCCAGCAGCCCCACAGGGTATGAGCAGTACTTC
>TRBV4-1|TRBJ1-1|TRBD1|few
CASSPFFTGTANTEAFF
TGCGCCAGCAGCCCGTTCTTCACCGGGACAGCCAACACTGAAGCTTTCTTT
>TRBV3-1/TRBV3-2|TRBJ1-6|-|-
CASSQRTGSSYNSPLHF
TGTGCCAGCAGCCAAAGAACAGGTAGCTCCTATAATTCACCCCTCCACTTT
>TRBV28|TRBJ1-1|-|-
CASSLQTREAFF
TGTGCCAGCAGTTTACAAACGCGGGAAGCTTTCTTT